The entry below gives a single T cell receptor (beta chain) sequence along with its context. Germline V gene data show CDR1 as SEHNR and CDR2 as FQNEAQ (reference sequence). V gave up 3 bases and J gave up 0 bases, with 10 bases separating them. There are 15 residues in the CDR3. As processed by the authors: Amplification of reference gene primers provided the estimated nucleated cell counts. TCRdb's table, derived via immunoSEQ multiplex PCR, lists solely in-frame clones and lacks some. The DNA gave D and trimming, while V, J and clone size come from that table. Among 150,000 to 200,000 clones listed, around four fifths were seen once. The entry originates in a study of blood T cell repertoires in COVID-19. On the study more broadly: Italy, Spain and the United States were the sources of the convalescent and acute COVID-19 samples.

The participants were between roughly 18 and 90 years old and came from about two dozen US areas. Cohort assignment relied on participant-reported clinical history. This sequence originates from a woman aged 45 to 65 who had recovered from COVID-19. V usage is TRBV7-9 and J usage is TRBJ2-3, with D tentatively TRBD1 (5 bases). The material sequenced was PBMCs or T cells enriched from blood (not recorded which). The CDR3 protein is CASSLTDTSTDTQYF. The CDR3 region has the DNA TGTGCCAGCAGCTTGACGGACACGAGCACAGATACGCAGTATTTT. The entire variable domain, with the rest obtained from reference TRBV7-9 and TRBJ2-3, is as follows: DTGVSQNPRHKITKRGQNVTFRCDPISEHNRLYWYRQTLGQGPEFLTYFQNEAQLEKSRLLSDRFSAERPKGSFSTLEIQRTEQGDSAMYLCASSLTDTSTDTQYFGPGTRLTVL.